This TCR beta chain emerged from a study of blood T cell repertoires in COVID-19. Across the study: COVID-19 samples, acute and convalescent, were from the United States, Italy and Spain. T cells, B-cell-depleted T cells, or PBMCs provided the cDNA or gDNA that served as material.

Per the original methods: Scientists estimated how many nucleated cells there were by amplifying reference gene primers. Clones were read by immunoSEQ multiplex PCR, and TCRdb kept only the in-frame ones, dropping some. V and J calls plus clone size are reproduced from that table; the DNA served to infer D and trimming. The repertoire holds roughly 260,000 clones, with 82% as singletons. After removal of 6 bases from V and 0 bases from J, the junction contained 3 bases not matched to a gene. Germline CDR1 reads KGHSH; CDR2 reads LQKENI. The length of the CDR3 is 14 residues. The rearrangement uses TRBV18 and TRBJ2-7; TRBD2 matches at 9 bases. The receptor comes from a woman between 18 and 29 years old with acute or convalescent COVID-19. Specimen: peripheral blood. CDR3 sequence: CASSRGGSSYEQYF. Here the CDR3 DNA reads TGTGCCAGCTCGCGGGGGGGAAGCTCCTACGAGCAGTACTTC.